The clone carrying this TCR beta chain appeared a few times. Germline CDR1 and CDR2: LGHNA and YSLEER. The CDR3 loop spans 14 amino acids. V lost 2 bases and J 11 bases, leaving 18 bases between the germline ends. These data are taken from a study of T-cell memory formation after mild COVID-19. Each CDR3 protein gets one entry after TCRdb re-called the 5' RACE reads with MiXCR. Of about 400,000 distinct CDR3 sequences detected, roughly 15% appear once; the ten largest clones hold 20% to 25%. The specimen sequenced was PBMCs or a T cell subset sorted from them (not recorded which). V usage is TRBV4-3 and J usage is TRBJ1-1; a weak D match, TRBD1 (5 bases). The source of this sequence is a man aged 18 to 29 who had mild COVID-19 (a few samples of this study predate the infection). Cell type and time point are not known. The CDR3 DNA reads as TGCGCCAGCAGCCAATCGGGACCTCTGCAGGGCGCTTTCTTT. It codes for CASSQSGPLQGAFF.